This T cell receptor beta chain was profiled in a study of T-cell memory formation after mild COVID-19. Study-wide context: Among the donors, TCR clusters were largely specific to each donor. General study points: There was a balanced CD4/CD8 profile in clones contracting day 15 to 85, and later expanders leaned CD4+.

A few counts support this clonotype. What it binds is unknown. Constant-segment primers and 5'RACE yielded cDNA libraries for TCR alpha and TCR beta, each carrying sample barcodes and UMIs. TCRdb re-called the 5' RACE reads through MiXCR, storing one row per CDR3 protein. The table includes under 600,000 distinct CDR3 sequences, roughly a fifth detected once. Trimming removed 2 bases at V and 6 bases at J, with 15 bases between. Per germline, CDR1 KGHDR and CDR2 SFDVKD. The CDR3 covers 15 residues. This sequence was found in an adult woman who had mild COVID-19 (a few samples of this study predate the infection). Cell type and time point are not known. The sample was PBMCs or a T cell subset sorted from them (not recorded which). This chain links TRBV24-1 with TRBJ2-5; D remains unclear. In DNA, the CDR3 is TGTGCCACCAGTGATTCTAGGCCCTGGTACCAGACCCAGTACTTC. Its translation: CATSDSRPWYQTQYF.